The entry that follows covers one TCR beta chain sequence. At least ten counts were recorded for this clonotype. The clone's antigen remains unknown. Base-call qualities are not available, and no considerably larger clone is one nucleotide away. The CDR3 contains 17 residues, cysteine and phenylalanine counted. Only CDR3 DNA remains: 51 bases, in frame from the first base. The germline V gene provides CDR1 SGHTA and CDR2 FQGNSA. The V end gives up 3 bases and the J end 4 bases, leaving 9 bases in the junction not matched to a gene. Libraries were made using RACE. Sequenced using a NextSeq 500. During library preparation, unique molecular identifiers were attached to individual cDNA molecules so that TCRs could be counted quantitatively and reproducibly. From each blood RNA sample, both TCR alpha and TCR beta chains were sequenced. Turning to the authors' computational methods: A median of around 100,000 TCRs per sample was observed, with a range of 23,224 to 690,600. The Decombinator software suite was used to annotate V, J and CDR3 in the TCR reads. To make PS versus PT1 abundance plots, every sample was subsampled to the same number of TCRs (28,000). TCRs were defined as expanded if absent before sensitization and observed at least eight times at the 2-week time point. Using fastp trimming at Q25 and MiXCR clonotype assembly, TCRdb reanalyzed the public sequencing data and kept in-frame beta chains. Each entry is one CDR3 protein sequence, shown with its most common DNA and genes. TCRdb's processing, not the authors' own work, is the source of the V and J calls. In all, the sample holds more than 85,000 distinct CDR3 sequences, and 7.5% to 9.5% of those were seen once. In total, the top ten clones hold around 2.6% of the sample.

This sample is drawn from a study of human T cells and chemical hapten exposure (dated by TCRdb to about 2021). Regarding the study in general: For sensitization, 2% DPC in acetone was applied to a 2 cm by 2 cm area of upper inner arm skin. Throughout the approximately 25-week study period, patients were also given weekly therapeutic DPC doses on the scalp. Patch tests used Finn chambers with 0.01% DPC on the upper back, scored after 6 days by International Contact Dermatitis Research Group standards. Alopecia areata with under or over 50% scalp involvement, alopecia totalis and alopecia universalis were represented in the patient cohort, which was mostly female. The libraries were sequenced as a pool, and the TCR yield per sample differed mostly because of small variations in library volumes within the pool. The study tracked peripheral blood TCR repertoire changes in vivo during primary and secondary sensitization to the hapten diphenylcyclopropenone (DPC) in alopecia patients. Blood samples were taken from patients before sensitization (week 0) and at 2, 6 and about 24 weeks after DPC sensitization. Blood for TCR sequencing was provided by twenty-nine alopecia patients at one to four time points (pre-sensitization, 2, 6 and 24 weeks).

General conclusions and limits of the study: The number of TCRs above 1 in 1000 frequency did not change with DPC sensitization; there was no evidence of global repertoire structure alterations. Repeated subsampling changed both the strength of the expansion versus patch-test correlation and the threshold at which that correlation became significant. Compared with pre-sensitization or healthy control sets, expanded TCRs formed significantly more large CDR3 similarity clusters, which is consistent with antigen-driven responses. Patch test score correlated positively with the number of PT1 expanded TCRs, reaching significance at thresholds 8, 16 and 32 but not at 4. Because every patient had alopecia, a presumed autoimmune disease, the patients' immune response might differ from that of healthy individuals.

This specimen's time point label, per the study, means: pre-sensitization, week 0. This specimen's treatment or condition label, interpreted: therapeutic diphenylcyclopropenone sensitization with weekly scalp DPC. At every patch-test visit, the blood draw took place before the patch test was put on. Eligible patients were aged 18 to 70, diagnosed with alopecia, deemed suitable for DPC therapy, and excluded if pregnant. Total RNA was isolated from unfractionated whole blood collected in Tempus Blood RNA tubes. The V and J segments used are TRBV7-2 and TRBJ2-6, and 7 junction bases match TRBD1. The source is a man aged 40-49 years with alopecia areata. Some clones in this sample may be carry-over from other donors' samples. The specimen was whole blood, collected in connection with sensitization to the hapten diphenylcyclopropenone (DPC). The nucleotide sequence is TGTGCCAGCAGCTTCGGGGACAGAGGGCCCGGGGCCAACGTCCTGACTTTC. This encodes CASSFGDRGPGANVLTF.